This record looks at one T cell receptor (beta chain) sequence and its context. The table came from immunoSEQ multiplex PCR; TCRdb's copy has only in-frame clones and leaves some out. The data contain about 160,000 clones, approximately 90% of them seen just once; the ten biggest clones take up approximately 3.7%. The data derive from a study of blood T cell repertoires in COVID-19. Study-level background: The analysed material was cDNA or gDNA that came from T cells, B-cell-depleted T cells, or PBMCs.

The V gene end was trimmed by 6 bases and the J gene end by 5 bases; junction bases not matched to a gene: 4. There are 13 residues in the CDR3. The germline V gene has CDR1 ENHRY and CDR2 SYGVKD. Researchers sorted participants into cohorts using their self-reported clinical history. Within the 2 weeks before study entry, each person in the exposed group met a COVID-19 case. The sample was PBMCs or T cells enriched from blood (not recorded which). This receptor was obtained from a woman between 40 and 50 years old who had been exposed to COVID-19. This rearrangement joins TRBV10-3 to TRBJ1-5; 7 bases map to TRBD1. The CDR3 loop reads CAISGQVDQPQHF. Written as DNA, the CDR3 is TGTGCCATCAGCGGACAGGTTGATCAGCCCCAGCATTTT.